The next 8 T cell receptor beta chains were all read from a single sample in a study of cytomegalovirus exposure and HLA in healthy donors. PCR involved 60 Vbeta and 13 Jbeta primers. TCRdb's copy holds only in-frame clones and misses some; the assay was immunoSEQ multiplex PCR. The sample holds approximately 70,000 clones; 70% to 80% are singletons and the top ten take roughly 9.7%. Material: PBMCs. All receptors come from a woman between 50 and 59 years old in good health and CMV-seropositive.

The chain employs TRBV27 and TRBJ2-1, with TRBD2 matching 10 bases. The CDR3 consists of 17 residues. The germline CDR1 and CDR2 sequences are MNHEY and SMNVEV (reference sequence). The J segment lost 10 bases and the V segment lost 2 bases, leaving 14 bases of the junction unmatched. CDR3 in DNA: TGTGCCAGCAGTTTAGGTCCGACTAGCGGGTACGGAGGAGAGCAGTTCTTC. This encodes CASSLGPTSGYGGEQFF.

The chain joins TRBV7-2 to TRBJ2-7; maybe TRBD1 (6 bases). Between the trimmed V and J ends, which lost 0 bases and 2 bases, there was a span of 8 bases. Germline lookup yields CDR1 SGHTA and CDR2 FQGNSA. This CDR3 comprises 14 residues. The CDR3 DNA reads as TGTGCCAGCAGCTTAGCACAGGGCCCCTACGAGCAGTACTTC. It encodes CASSLAQGPYEQYF.

This clone was found once. This chain joins TRBV12-5 and TRBJ1-1; D perhaps matches TRBD1 (6 bases). The CDR3 has 18 amino acids. Between the trimmed V and J ends, which lost 3 bases and 0 bases, there was a span of 20 bases. Germline CDR1 LGHNT, CDR2 FRNRAP. CDR3 sequence reads: CASGFTLSRQAVNTEAFF. CDR3 bases: TGTGCTAGTGGTTTCACCCTCTCAAGACAGGCAGTGAACACTGAAGCTTTCTTT.

The V and J genes are TRBV5-1 and TRBJ2-5, with D tentatively TRBD1 (6 bases). V gave up 3 bases and J gave up 0 bases, with 12 bases separating them. CDR1 and CDR2 (germline): SGHRS, YFSETQ. This CDR3 comprises 15 residues. Written as DNA, the CDR3 is TGCGCCAGCAGCTGGGCGGACAGAAACCAAGAGACCCAGTACTTC. Encoded protein: CASSWADRNQETQYF.

The rearrangement links TRBV11-3 to TRBJ2-7; 8 bases map to TRBD1. The V gene end was trimmed by 4 bases and the J gene end by 7 bases; junction bases not matched to a gene: 12. The CDR3 has 15 amino acids. The germline V gene encodes CDR1 SGHNT and CDR2 YENEEA. The CDR3 region is CASSYRQDRVGEQYF. The CDR3 DNA is TGTGCCAGCAGCTATCGCCAGGACAGGGTGGGTGAGCAGTACTTC.

The chain employs TRBV10-2 and TRBJ1-5, with 8 nucleotides matching TRBD1. Per germline, CDR1 WSHSY and CDR2 SAAADI. The CDR3 runs 13 residues. Trimming at V came to 4 bases and at J to 6 bases, leaving 2 bases not matched to a gene. The CDR3 here is CASSVDRGQPQHF. The CDR3 bases are TGCGCCAGCAGTGTAGACAGGGGTCAGCCCCAGCATTTT.

The J gene is TRBJ2-1, the V gene TRBV11-2, with TRBD2 matching over 10 bases. Per the germline V gene, CDR1 is SGHAT and CDR2 is FQNNGV. The CDR3 runs to 15 residues. Trimming cost V 5 bases and J 6 bases; bases outside gene matches: 7. The CDR3 bases are TGTGCCAGCAGCCTCCAGGTAGCGGGAGGCAATGAGCAGTTCTTC. Protein product: CASSLQVAGGNEQFF.

J is TRBJ1-1 and V is TRBV28; 8 bases are shared with TRBD1. The trim removed 3 bases at V and 1 base at J, leaving 4 bases unmatched. The germline V gene has CDR1 MDHEN and CDR2 SYDVKM. This CDR3 spans 15 amino acids. The CDR3 sequence is CASSFPDRENTEAFF. CDR3 nucleotides: TGTGCCAGCAGTTTCCCGGACAGGGAGAACACTGAAGCTTTCTTT.